The 9 T cell receptor beta chains below come from one sample, sequenced in a study of blood T cell repertoires in COVID-19. The method was immunoSEQ multiplex PCR; TCRdb's version includes in-frame clones alone and lacks a portion of them. The table lists approximately 230,000 clones, roughly nine tenths of them singletons, with roughly 6.3% in the top ten. Specimen: PBMCs or T cells enriched from blood (not recorded which). Receptors were obtained from a woman in her twenties or thirties with acute COVID-19.

The chain has TRBV12-3 or TRBV12-4 and TRBJ2-5; D remains ambiguous. The V end lost 3 bases, the J end lost 5 bases, and 10 bases lay between the germline ends. The CDR3 runs to 13 residues. CDR3 region: CASSFGLKETQYF. DNA of the CDR3: TGTGCCAGCAGTTTTGGTCTAAAGGAGACCCAGTACTTC.

This clone has just one count. The chain links TRBV18 to TRBJ1-1; TRBD1 is a possible D gene (6 bases). Per the germline V gene, CDR1 is KGHSH and CDR2 is LQKENI. The CDR3 sequence is 13 residues long. V lost 6 bases and J 4 bases, leaving 12 bases between the germline ends. The CDR3 DNA reads as TGTGCCAGCTCCTCCACAGGGAGCACTGAAGCTTTCTTT. Protein: CASSSTGSTEAFF.

The rearrangement joins TRBV7-9 to TRBJ2-7; D remains ambiguous. V lost 0 bases and J lost 5, with 5 bases in between. The germline CDR1 and CDR2 sequences are SEHNR and FQNEAQ (reference sequence). The CDR3 runs 12 residues. The CDR3 DNA reads TGTGCCAGCAGCTTAGCCCCCAACGAGCAGTACTTC. It yields the protein CASSLAPNEQYF.

The J gene is TRBJ2-1, the V gene TRBV7-2; 8 positions match TRBD2. V shed 4 bases, J shed 6 bases, and the junction held 8 bases outside the gene matches. The germline V gene encodes CDR1 SGHTA and CDR2 FQGNSA. This CDR3 contains 15 residues. The CDR3: CASSSAGTRGNEQFF. Here the CDR3 DNA reads TGTGCCAGCAGCTCAGCCGGGACTAGAGGCAATGAGCAGTTCTTC.

The chain uses TRBV7-2 and TRBJ2-5; possibly TRBD1 for D (6 bases). This CDR3 comprises 14 residues. Trimming removed 3 bases at V and 4 bases at J, with 12 bases between. From germline, CDR1 is SGHTA and CDR2 FQGNSA. CDR3 region: CASSFQGPPETQYF. CDR3 coding DNA: TGTGCCAGCAGCTTCCAGGGGCCCCCAGAGACCCAGTACTTC.

The V call is TRBV18, the J call TRBJ2-5; D may be TRBD1 (5 bases). The length of the CDR3 is 14 residues. Germline-derived CDR1 and CDR2 are KGHSH and LQKENI. Between the trimmed V and J ends, which lost 5 bases and 5 bases, there was a span of 15 bases. The DNA for the CDR3 is TGTGCCAGCTCAAACCCAGGGTTTCGGGAGACCCAGTACTTC. Encoded protein: CASSNPGFRETQYF.

The rearrangement links TRBV6-6 to TRBJ1-5; maybe TRBD1 (6 bases). V lost 8 bases to trimming and J lost 3 bases, with 14 bases between them. The germline gives CDR1 MNHNY, CDR2 SVGAGI (reference sequence). The CDR3 spans 14 residues. The CDR3 is CASGTTNVNQPQHF. The CDR3 coding sequence is TGTGCCAGCGGGACAACTAATGTCAATCAGCCCCAGCATTTT.

The rearrangement links TRBV7-9 to TRBJ1-2; 7 bases agree with TRBD1. Trimming removed 4 bases from V and 3 bases from J; junction bases left unmatched: 2. Germline V gene lookup returns CDR1 SEHNR and CDR2 FQNEAQ (reference sequence). There are 13 residues in the CDR3. CDR3 nucleotide sequence: TGTGCCAGCAGCTCGGGACAGTACTATGGCTACACCTTC. It encodes CASSSGQYYGYTF.

The genes are TRBV27 and TRBJ2-7, with a possible D match to TRBD2 (6 bases). The germline V gene has CDR1 MNHEY and CDR2 SMNVEV (reference sequence). Trimming removed 6 bases at V and 6 bases at J, with 15 bases between. The CDR3 is made up of 13 amino acids. The CDR3 region is CASRATSTVEQYF. Written as DNA, the CDR3 is TGTGCCAGCAGGGCGACTAGTACGGTCGAGCAGTACTTC.